Given below is one T cell receptor beta chain in context. The antigen remains undetermined. Treatment of the sample: over 15 received Ad26.COV2.S at low or high dose, single or two shots; about 5 received placebo; per-sample allocation not given. Day 63 after the first vaccine or placebo injection was the time point for sampling. Whoever gave the sample was an adult aged 18-55 years in Boston. The study used a vaccine consisting of an Ad26 vector that expressed Wuhan-strain SARS-CoV-2 spike. Trimming removed 4 bases from V and 0 bases from J, with 4 bases in between. This CDR3 has 12 amino acids. Per germline, CDR1 SGHKS and CDR2 YYEKEE (reference sequence). Using immunoSEQ multiplex PCR, the repertoire was profiled, and TCRdb retains in-frame clones only, with some absent. The repertoire holds about 680,000 clones, with approximately 88% as singletons. The data were obtained in a study of Ad26.COV2.S vaccination and SARS-CoV-2 variants. About the study: By the intramuscular route, Ad26.COV2.S was given once, or twice 56 days apart.

Study-level points and caveats: Placebo and vaccine recipients had non-spike TCR breadth that was similar.

The rearrangement uses TRBV5-5 and TRBJ1-1; D unresolved. The sequence was collected from a person between 18 and 65 years old who received the Ad26.COV2.S COVID-19 vaccine or a placebo. The sequencing here drew on peripheral blood, taken in a trial of Ad26.COV2.S vaccine versus placebo. The CDR3 loop is CASSTLNTEAFF. CDR3 in DNA: TGTGCCAGCAGCACGTTGAACACTGAAGCTTTCTTT.